This TCR beta chain derives from a study of cytomegalovirus exposure and HLA in healthy donors (dated by TCRdb to about 2017). Study-level background: In an earlier analysis of about 560 of the donors, less than 350 Gb of sequence data and approximately 120 million unique TCR beta sequences from about 179 million T cells were reported. An early release covering more than 500 HLA-typed donors comprised about 300 gigabases of sequencing data and around 86 million unique TCR sequences. The genetic ancestry cluster associated with self-reported Caucasian donors included about 84% of the 350 to 500 genotyped donors. The study aimed to test whether signatures of past pathogen exposure could be identified by cataloging public T cell receptors. Using immunosequencing, the study profiled T cell repertoires from some 670 subjects and related those repertoires to cytomegalovirus serostatus. A separate validation cohort of over 95 different subjects was used in addition to the roughly 720-subject first cohort. The study combined high-throughput TCR immunosequencing, statistical association of individual TCRs with disease status, and machine learning to predict cytomegalovirus infection status. A later analysis re-examined previously published TCR beta repertoires from about 700 donors and added high-resolution HLA genotyping to investigate patterns of TCR occurrence. The later analysis used no new phenotypic data to find candidate immune exposures, relying instead on TCR beta sequences and their occurrence across donors. In an earlier analysis of roughly 540 of the donors, high-throughput TCR beta sequencing was used to judge whether each TCR beta V gene segment behaved as functional or pseudogenic. Alongside the repertoire data, information on donor age, sex, ethnicity and CMV serostatus was compiled. In a later genetic analysis, genome-wide SNP genotypes for 398 of the 666 donors were used, and that subset was treated as a discovery cohort. All discovery cohort repertoires had been generated using a single sequencing platform. Class I and class II HLA loci were covered by the typing at four-digit resolution. The number of donors typed differed by locus, with 629-630 for A, B, C, DRB1 and DQB1, roughly 550 for DQA1, about 610 for DPA1, and approximately 470 for DPB1. Roughly 5 DR-DQ haplotypes were treated as single units for association and clustering because of strong linkage in the cohort. On average, roughly 240,000 unique TCR beta nucleotide sequences were sequenced per donor among 398 genotyped donors of the cohort, with roughly 18% of those sequences being non-productive.

Receptor amplification or capture employed the immunoSEQ multiplex PCR assay. A mixture of 60 forward primers for TCR Vbeta segments and 13 reverse primers for TCR Jbeta segments was used in the multiplex PCR. The CDR3 region of rearranged TCR beta genes was amplified from genomic DNA with a multiplex PCR assay. Amplified TCR beta libraries were sequenced as 87-base-pair reads on the Illumina HiSeq System. The published analysis was carried out like this. A later analysis counted about 76 million unique TCR beta chains across the 550 to 800 repertoires, and some 11 million of these chains were shared by at least two donors. A nearest-neighbor algorithm error-corrected the raw reads and collapsed the reads into unique sequences, merging closely related sequences to remove PCR and sequencing errors. Alignment of CDR3 sequences to IMGT reference sequences was used to assign V, D and J gene segments. For a sequence to be retained, a match of at least six nucleotides to both a V gene segment and a J gene segment was required. Rearrangements were called productive when the CDR3 lacked stop codons and stayed in frame with V and J; all others were non-productive. CDR3 was defined according to IMGT convention as the region running from the second conserved V-encoded cysteine to the conserved J-encoded phenylalanine. The earlier analysis of fewer than 750 of the donors excluded sequences that lacked an unambiguous match to a single V gene segment. An earlier analysis of about 590 of the donors classified V segments as functional when productive rearrangements were above 56.7% and as segregating when the standard deviation between donors was above 5%. A statistical classification framework was developed to diagnose cytomegalovirus status using the catalog of TCR beta chain sequences. In a later analysis, V and J genes were assigned by comparing TCR nucleotide sequences against IMGT/GENE-DB human TR gene sequences. The TCRdist pipeline was used in a later analysis to assign CDR3 sequences and most-parsimonious VDJ recombination scenarios. In a later analysis, each TCR beta chain was defined by its CDR3 amino acid sequence together with its V-gene family, and reads lacking a unique V-gene family were excluded. As a way to deal with suspected cross-contamination and a sequencing artifact, a later analysis dropped hundreds of nucleotide sequences that were highly shared and had low generation probability. In a later analysis, a clonal expansion index was calculated for each public chain from normalized within-repertoire ranks of inferred template counts. Generation probabilities in a later analysis came from a VDJ recombination model fitted to out-of-frame rearrangements, and those results were checked against IGoR. A later analysis scored TCR-TCR, TCR-HLA and TCR-CMV co-occurrence with hypergeometric tests, applying a repertoire-size bias correction to TCR pairs. A later analysis estimated false discovery rates by permuting HLA or CMV assignments 20 times. In a later analysis, co-occurring TCRs were grouped using DBSCAN, with TCRdist sequence similarity added in when clustering inside HLA-allele-positive subsets. Repertoires with fewer than 30,000 or more than 120,000 public chains were left out of co-occurrence clustering, as were roughly five repertoires with anomalous nucleotide sharing. The table comes from immuneACCESS by way of TCRdb, which keeps in-frame sequences with V and J called. Part of the clones is missing from these tables; in studies checked, under half for an unresolved V gene and the rest for unknown reasons. D and trimming come from the DNA, and the V and J calls and clone size come from that table. For this sample the table gives about 200,000 clones, of which roughly 73% were detected only once. The ten largest clones represent over 1.5% of the sample.

About this clone: Its antigen is not yet known. Base qualities are not recorded, but no much larger clone differs from it by a single base.

V loses 5 bases of germline sequence and J loses 0 bases, and the interval between the two ends is 13 bases. From the germline V gene (reference sequence), CDR1 is LNHDA and CDR2 is SQIVND. Spanning cysteine to phenylalanine, the CDR3 consists of 15 amino acids. Only the CDR3 portion is preserved as DNA: 45 bases, with reading frame beginning at the first base. General findings and caveats noted by the study authors: According to a later analysis, parvovirus B19, influenza, CMV and Epstein-Barr virus appeared linked to several top co-occurrence clusters. In the study, about 150 TCR beta chains were listed as associated with cytomegalovirus. Correlated functional status among segregating V segments might be attributable to linkage disequilibrium, but an unknown experimental factor could not be ruled out. Presence/absence analyses assumed roughly uniform sequencing depth across donors, an assumption that may not hold. In a later analysis, around 17,000 TCR beta sequences were associated with specific HLA alleles at a false discovery rate of 0.05. Compared with the roughly 720-donor mean, donors in an Asian-associated ancestry cluster had fewer N-insertions in productive TCRs, according to a later genetic analysis. A further reported finding was that TCR beta sequences accurately predicted the HLA-A and HLA-B alleles for most subjects in the first cohort. Some IMGT-functional V segments, including TRBV6-2 and TRBV6-3, could not be distinguished by the 87-base-pair reads and were therefore excluded. The earlier analysis of a few hundred of the donors excluded fewer than 20 rarely observed V segments, including chromosome 9 orphons, because counts were too low. The classifier was reported to diagnose cytomegalovirus status with high specificity and sensitivity in both the original cohort and the validation cohort. In a later analysis, HLA-associated TCR beta chains showed more clonal expansion and lower generation probabilities than non-associated chains that were equally common. In a later analysis, TCR association rates were found to vary across HLA loci, with the most associated TCRs seen for DRB1 alleles and the fewest for HLA-C alleles. Broadly in line with IMGT annotations, most TCR beta V segments showed up in productive rearrangements about 87% or about 30% of the time in an earlier analysis of several hundred of the donors. When HLA alleles, especially DR and DQ, strongly co-occurred, attributing TCR associations to individual alleles was difficult. According to the authors, the approach could potentially be generalized to other disease states and immunological phenotypes. In vitro tests confirmed that three of the cytomegalovirus-associated TCR beta chains recognize cytomegalovirus antigens. A later analysis found that most CMV-associated TCR beta chains appeared HLA-restricted, with HLA associations seemingly driven largely by CMV exposure. CMV serostatus was the only immune exposure information available for the cohort. Because HLA typing was missing for some donors at each locus, association tests included only the typed subset. In this cohort, only TCR beta chains were sequenced, and detectable features were limited by the absence of alpha or paired-chain data. In a later genetic analysis, a missense DCLRE1C variant was associated with V-gene and J-gene trimming of TCR beta chains, and the association was replicated in an independent cohort. A cluster of highly shared sequence variants was judged likely to be a technical artifact of the sequencing pipeline. While some public TCRs were present in many individuals, most TCR sequences turned up only very rarely across donors.

In total, roughly 670 healthy bone marrow donors made up the cohort. Cohort members were all nominally healthy when sampled, although unrecorded immune exposures were likely present. The donor tested CMV seronegative, placing the donor among the roughly 340 seronegative members of the cohort. Each donor provided a peripheral blood sample, and peripheral blood mononuclear cells were used for TCR beta sequencing. Genomic DNA was extracted from the blood cell samples with the Qiagen DNeasy Blood Extraction Kit. The source material was PBMCs. The rearrangement combines TRBV19 with TRBJ1-2; confidence is insufficient to name the D gene. The sequence derives from a woman aged 25 to 39 in good health and CMV-seronegative. DNA sequence: TGTGCCAGTAGTGCGGGAAAAGGGTCTAACTATGGCTACACCTTC. This translates into CASSAGKGSNYGYTF.